These 7 T cell receptor beta chains came from one sample sequenced in a study of neurological immune-mediated disorders. From the 5' RACE reads, TCRdb called clonotypes with MiXCR, one entry per CDR3 protein. Here the sample spans 20,000 to 30,000 distinct CDR3 sequences, 13% being singletons. The sequenced sample consisted of PBMCs. Source of these receptors: a woman aged 55-69 years with HTLV-1-associated myelopathy (HAM/TSP).

In this sample, this clonotype turned up many times. The chain combines TRBV20-1 with TRBJ2-1; tentative D call: TRBD2 (5 bases). There are 16 residues in the CDR3. V was shortened by 0 bases and J by 3 bases, with 15 bases between the two germline ends. The germline V gene has CDR1 DFQATT and CDR2 SNEGSKA (reference sequence). The CDR3 sequence: CSARDLKAGLYNEQFF. The CDR3 DNA follows: TGCAGTGCTAGAGATCTCAAGGCGGGTCTCTACAATGAGCAGTTCTTC.

The sample holds many counts of this clonotype. This chain connects TRBV12-3 or TRBV12-4 to TRBJ2-5; maybe TRBD2 (5 bases). The CDR3 covers 15 residues. V shed 4 bases and J shed 5 bases, with 17 bases lying between them. The CDR3 region is CASSSQDFLMETQYF. CDR3 DNA: TGTGCCAGCAGTTCCCAGGACTTTCTCATGGAGACCCAGTACTTC.

This clonotype came up many times. This chain joins TRBV7-2 and TRBJ2-1, with 11 nucleotides matching TRBD2. Germline V gives CDR1 SGHTA, CDR2 FQGNSA. J was trimmed by 6 bases and V by 4 bases; bases with no gene match: 8. The CDR3 has 16 amino acids. CDR3: CASSSYGTSGSNEQFF. CDR3 nucleotides: TGTGCCAGCAGCTCTTACGGGACTAGCGGATCCAATGAGCAGTTCTTC.

This clonotype came up many times. CDR3 region: CSVEEDGTRNKQYF. CDR3 DNA: TGCAGCGTTGAAGAGGACGGGACGAGGAATAAGCAGTACTTC. This chain uses TRBV29-1 with TRBJ2-7; either TRBD1 or TRBD2 may fit D (5 bases each). CDR1 is SQVTM, CDR2 ANQGSEA, per germline. The CDR3 contains 14 residues. V was clipped by 0 bases and J by 8 bases, with 17 bases between them.

A note on this clonotype: The conserved closing phenylalanine or tryptophan is absent in this CDR3, likely reflecting a read error. The genes are TRBV20-1 and TRBJ2-7, with a tentative D call TRBD2 (7 bases). Per germline, CDR1 DFQATT and CDR2 SNEGSKA (reference sequence). This CDR3 comprises 14 residues. The V end was cut by 6 bases, the J end by 2 bases, with 17 bases between. The CDR3 DNA is TGCAGTGCGAGAAGGGGAGGGGGGACCTACGAGCAGTACTTA. This gives the protein CSARRGGGTYEQYL.

Points on this clonotype: One end of the junction fails to match germline, which may point to a read error. The chain links TRBV10-2 to TRBJ1-1; tentative D call: TRBD1 (5 bases). The germline V gene encodes CDR1 WSHSY and CDR2 SAAADI. This CDR3 spans 12 amino acids. The CDR3 loop is CVSRAMNTEAFF. The CDR3 coding sequence is TGCGTCAGCAGGGCCATGAACACTGAAGCTTTCTTT.

Many counts were recorded for this clonotype. The rearrangement uses TRBV5-6 and TRBJ2-3; TRBD2 matches at 9 bases. With V trimmed by 3 bases and J by 4 bases, 9 bases remained unmatched. This CDR3 is built from 16 residues. Germline loops: CDR1 SGHDT, CDR2 YYEEEE. The CDR3 sequence is CASSSLGGGASDTQYF. The CDR3 nucleotides are TGTGCCAGCAGCTCTCTGGGCGGGGGGGCTTCAGATACGCAGTATTTT.